The text below deals with one T cell receptor beta chain. In the authors' workflow: From reference gene primer amplification, estimates of nucleated cell counts were derived. Only in-frame clones appear in the TCRdb table, and some are missing; sequencing was by immunoSEQ multiplex PCR. The DNA gave D and trimming, while V, J and clone size come from that table. The table includes fewer than 300,000 clones, under 90% detected once. This sample stems from a study of blood T cell repertoires in COVID-19. Study details: Samples came from the United States, Italy and Spain, spanning acute and convalescent COVID-19. T cells, B-cell-depleted T cells, or PBMCs provided the cDNA or gDNA that served as material.

The TCR originated in a woman in her forties or fifties who had recovered from COVID-19. Sequencing used peripheral blood.

The CDR3, as DNA: TGTGCCAGTAGTATAGATCTGGAGTTACGTGGCTACACCTTC. Amino acids: CASSIDLELRGYTF. The chain carries TRBV19 and TRBJ1-2; D gene uncertain. The CDR3 runs to 14 residues. V was pared by 0 bases and J by 7 bases, with 12 bases between. Germline V CDR1 and CDR2: LNHDA, SQIVND (reference sequence).